The 29 T cell receptor beta chains presented below share a single source sample, sequenced in a study of chemoradiotherapy in HPV16-positive cancers (dated by TCRdb to between 2021 and 2024). The method behind the library was the immunoSEQ multiplex PCR assay. Not all clones reach the TCRdb copy of this immuneACCESS table, which keeps in-frame sequences only. Checked studies attribute under half of the gap to unresolved V genes and leave the rest unexplained. The sample has about 980 clones on record, roughly 90% of them singletons. About 10% of the sample goes to the ten largest clones. The source material was tumor tissue, sampled from a patient who underwent chemoradiotherapy. The receptors were sampled from a human donor with HPV-associated anogenital cancer.

The V and J genes are TRBV6-5 and TRBJ1-1; D call uncertain. This CDR3 region has 16 residues. Looked up from germline, CDR1 is MNHEY and CDR2 is SVGAGI. V lost 2 bases to trimming and J lost 1 base, with 14 bases between them. The CDR3 region is CASSYASPLRNTEAFF. The CDR3 nucleotides are TGTGCCAGCAGTTACGCCTCCCCTCTCCGGAACACTGAAGCTTTCTTT.

This sequence joins TRBV2 and TRBJ2-1; D perhaps matches TRBD2 (5 bases). Trimming removed 5 bases from V and 2 bases from J, with 10 bases in between. Germline-derived CDR1 and CDR2 are SNHLY and FYNNEI. This CDR3 contains 14 residues. CDR3 DNA: TGTGCCAGCAGTTCGCGGGTTCCCTACAATGAGCAGTTCTTC. Its protein product is CASSSRVPYNEQFF.

The chain joins TRBV27 to TRBJ2-6, with D possibly matching TRBD1 (6 bases). There are 18 residues in the CDR3. The germline V gene has CDR1 MNHEY and CDR2 SMNVEV (reference sequence). With 2 bases removed from V and 0 bases from J, the gap between germline ends came to 14 bases. The CDR3 DNA reads as TGTGCCAGCAGTTTAGAGGGGGTGAGAGACTCTGGGGCCAACGTCCTGACTTTC. It translates to CASSLEGVRDSGANVLTF. The full variable domain, its missing parts supplied by reference TRBV27 and TRBJ2-6, is EAQVTQNPRYLITVTGKKLTVTCSQNMNHEYMSWYRQDPGLGLRQIYYSMNVEVTDKGDVPEGYKVSRKEKRNFPLILESPSPNQTSLYFCASSLEGVRDSGANVLTFGAGSRLTVL.

This clone was seen a handful of times. This chain connects TRBV6-1 to TRBJ1-5; no clear D gene. Trimming cost V 0 bases and J 0 bases, with 3 bases left between them. Germline loops: CDR1 MNHNS, CDR2 SASEGT. The CDR3 sequence is 14 residues long. CDR3 sequence: CASSEAYSNQPQHF. The DNA for the CDR3 is TGTGCCAGCAGTGAAGCTTATAGCAATCAGCCCCAGCATTTT.

The chain couples TRBV6-1 to TRBJ2-1; TRBD1 agrees at 8 bases. The trim removed 8 bases at V and 6 bases at J, leaving 12 bases unmatched. Germline V lookup: CDR1 MNHNS, CDR2 SASEGT. The CDR3 has 15 residues. CDR3 DNA: TGTGCCAGCCCCCGAAGGACAGGGTCCGGCAATGAGCAGTTCTTC. Translating it yields CASPRRTGSGNEQFF.

The chain uses TRBV5-1 and TRBJ2-6; D ambiguous. From germline, CDR1 is SGHRS and CDR2 YFSETQ. The CDR3 is made up of 13 amino acids. Deletions cut 6 bases from V and 2 bases from J, with 6 bases between. The CDR3 region has the DNA TGCGCCAGCAAGATCCCTGGGGCCAACGTCCTGACTTTC. Its translation is CASKIPGANVLTF.

This sequence joins TRBV5-1 and TRBJ1-6, with 8 bases fitting TRBD1. This CDR3 spans 14 amino acids. Germline CDR1 is SGHRS and CDR2 is YFSETQ. The V segment lost 5 bases and the J segment 11 bases; nucleotides outside the gene matches: 9. This chain's CDR3 is CASSPGQGSAPLHF. CDR3 coding DNA: TGCGCCAGCAGTCCTGGACAGGGTAGTGCACCCCTCCACTTT.

The chain carries TRBV7-9 and TRBJ1-5; no clear D. V lost 5 bases, J lost 5 bases, and 19 bases lay in between. This CDR3 spans 16 amino acids. The germline V gene has CDR1 SEHNR and CDR2 FQNEAQ (reference sequence). The CDR3 sequence is CASSRVTDLRDQPQHF. In DNA, the CDR3 is TGTGCCAGCAGCCGGGTTACAGATCTGAGGGATCAGCCCCAGCATTTT.

The V gene is TRBV28, the J gene TRBJ2-7; D is uncertain. Per the germline V gene, CDR1 is MDHEN and CDR2 is SYDVKM. The CDR3 covers 11 residues. V was shortened by 6 bases and J by 3 bases, with 6 bases between the two germline ends. The CDR3 spells CASRNSYEQYF. CDR3 sequence (DNA): TGTGCCAGCAGGAACAGCTACGAGCAGTACTTC.

V is TRBV10-3 and J is TRBJ2-7; 7 bases map to TRBD2. The CDR3 length is 13 residues. Trimming took 7 bases from V and 6 from J; bases not matched to a gene: 9. Germline CDR1 ENHRY, CDR2 SYGVKD. CDR3 sequence reads: CAINGGRAPEQYF. The CDR3 DNA reads TGTGCCATCAACGGGGGGAGGGCCCCCGAGCAGTACTTC.

This clone was recorded only once. The CDR3 protein is CASSVSGATEETQYF. The CDR3 DNA follows: TGCGCCAGCAGCGTTAGCGGGGCAACTGAAGAGACCCAGTACTTC. The rearrangement joins TRBV5-1 to TRBJ2-5; 8 positions agree with TRBD2. The V gene's germline CDR1 is SGHRS and CDR2 YFSETQ. V dropped 4 bases and J dropped 3; count of bases not matched to a gene: 8. This CDR3 region has 15 residues.

The chain joins TRBV5-4 to TRBJ1-6; possible D gene TRBD1, 5 bases. Germline lookup yields CDR1 SGHNT and CDR2 YYREEE (reference sequence). The length of the CDR3 is 14 residues. V shed 2 bases and J shed 7 bases, with 10 bases lying between them. The CDR3 nucleotides are TGTGCCAGCAGCTTCGGGAGGGGAAATTCACCCCTCCACTTT. Translation gives CASSFGRGNSPLHF.

The V and J genes are TRBV10-1 and TRBJ1-2; no firm D call. The CDR3 runs 13 residues. CDR1 WNHNN and CDR2 SYGVQD come from the germline V gene (reference sequence). Trimming left V 8 bases short and J 0 bases short, with 10 bases between. CDR3 region: CASAEGTNYGYTF. The CDR3, as DNA: TGCGCCAGCGCCGAGGGTACTAACTATGGCTACACCTTC.

The chain joins TRBV7-8 to TRBJ2-7, with D uncertain. The CDR3 runs to 12 residues. The germline CDR1 and CDR2 sequences are SGHVS and FQNEAQ. Deletions cut 5 bases from V and 0 bases from J, with 5 bases between. CDR3 coding DNA: TGTGCCAGCAGCCCCCACTCCTACGAGCAGTACTTC. The encoded protein is CASSPHSYEQYF.

This chain connects TRBV18 to TRBJ1-1; 8 bases line up with TRBD1. The CDR3 contains 14 residues. The V gene end was trimmed by 3 bases and the J gene end by 2 bases; junction bases not matched to a gene: 2. Germline V lookup: CDR1 KGHSH, CDR2 LQKENI. For the CDR3, the DNA is TGTGCCAGCTCACCGGGACAGGCCAACACTGAAGCTTTCTTT. It yields the protein CASSPGQANTEAFF. Based on the CDR3 plus reference TRBV18 and TRBJ1-1, the full variable domain is NAGVMQNPRHLVRRRGQEARLRCSPMKGHSHVYWYRQLPEEGLKFMVYLQKENIIDESGMPKERFSAEFPKEGPSILRIQQVVRGDSAAYFCASSPGQANTEAFFGQGTRLTVV.

This chain joins TRBV28 and TRBJ2-2; D possibly uses TRBD1 or TRBD2 (5 bases each). This CDR3 contains 15 residues. V was clipped by 4 bases and J by 2 bases, with 11 bases between them. Germline-derived CDR1 and CDR2 are MDHEN and SYDVKM. CDR3 in DNA: TGTGCCAGCAGTTCTCCGGGACGCAACACCGGGGAGCTGTTTTTT. This encodes CASSSPGRNTGELFF.

This clone was observed a few times. The genes are TRBV28 and TRBJ2-5; no reliable D call. Trimming removed 3 bases at V and 4 bases at J, with 15 bases between. The CDR3 length is 15 residues. Germline V gene lookup returns CDR1 MDHEN and CDR2 SYDVKM. The CDR3 DNA sequence: TGTGCCAGCAGTTTCATTCGGAGAGGCGGAGAGACCCAGTACTTC. It is translated as CASSFIRRGGETQYF. The variable domain in full, with the rest retrieved from reference TRBV28 and TRBJ2-5, is DVKVTQSSRYLVKRTGEKVFLECVQDMDHENMFWYRQDPGLGLRLIYFSYDVKMKEKGDIPEGYSVSREKKERFSLILESASTNQTSMYLCASSFIRRGGETQYFGPGTRLLVL.

This clone is a singleton in its sample. The V call is TRBV28, the J call TRBJ1-2, with 12 bases that match TRBD1. Germline CDR1 and CDR2: MDHEN and SYDVKM. V lost 1 base and J lost 8; bases outside the gene matches: 8. The CDR3 length is 16 residues. The CDR3 region has the DNA TGTGCCAGCAGTTTATCCCCGGGACAGGGGGCACGGGGCTACACCTTC. Its protein is CASSLSPGQGARGYTF.

About this clone itself: Compared with germline, one end of the junction differs, possibly owing to a read error. CDR3 DNA: TGTGCCAGCGAGACAGCATACAATGGGCAGTTCTTC. Its protein is CASETAYNGQFF. The chain employs TRBV2 and TRBJ2-1; weak D call: TRBD1 (5 bases). CDR1 and CDR2 (germline): SNHLY, FYNNEI. The CDR3 length is 12 residues.

The gene calls are TRBV23-1 and TRBJ2-7, with 10 bases aligning to TRBD1. TRBV23-1 is treated as an ORF (open reading frame) with a function not yet certain. The CDR3 totals 16 residues. V dropped 1 base and J dropped 5; count of bases not matched to a gene: 8. The DNA of the CDR3 is TGCGCCAGCAGTCAATGCCGGGACAGGGGTCCCCACGAGCAGTACTTC. This encodes CASSQCRDRGPHEQYF.

The V and J genes are TRBV28 and TRBJ1-5, with D possibly being TRBD1 (5 bases). From germline, CDR1 is MDHEN and CDR2 SYDVKM. Between the trimmed V and J ends, which lost 2 bases and 4 bases, there was a span of 6 bases. CDR3 length: 13 residues. Written as DNA, the CDR3 is TGTGCCAGCAGTTTAAACAGGAATCAGCCCCAGCATTTT. This codes for CASSLNRNQPQHF.

V gene TRBV7-9 combines with J gene TRBJ2-5, with D perhaps matching TRBD1 (5 bases). CDR1 SEHNR and CDR2 FQNEAQ come from the germline V gene (reference sequence). The CDR3 sequence is 13 residues long. Trimming left V 1 base short and J 6 bases short, with 9 bases between. This CDR3 reads CASSLEGVKTQYF. The CDR3 nucleotides are TGTGCCAGCAGCTTAGAAGGGGTGAAGACCCAGTACTTC. Using reference TRBV7-9 and TRBJ2-5 for the parts outside the CDR3, the full variable domain is DTGVSQNPRHKITKRGQNVTFRCDPISEHNRLYWYRQTLGQGPEFLTYFQNEAQLEKSRLLSDRFSAERPKGSFSTLEIQRTEQGDSAMYLCASSLEGVKTQYFGPGTRLLVL.

The count of this clone is one. The V gene is TRBV25-1, the J gene TRBJ1-5; the D gene is possibly TRBD1 (5 bases). The CDR3 consists of 14 residues. V was trimmed by 4 bases and J by 1 base, leaving 8 bases between them. Looked up from germline, CDR1 is MGHDK and CDR2 is SYGVNS. The CDR3 spells CASSGGVSNQPQHF. In nucleotides, the CDR3 is TGTGCCAGCAGTGGAGGGGTAAGCAATCAGCCCCAGCATTTT.

This clone turned up a few times. The V gene is TRBV6-6, the J gene TRBJ2-5; 9 nucleotides align to TRBD1. The V segment lost 7 bases and the J segment 5 bases; nucleotides outside the gene matches: 8. The CDR3 loop spans 14 amino acids. Germline CDR1 MNHNY, CDR2 SVGAGI (reference sequence). In DNA form, the CDR3 reads TGTGCCAGCACCTTGGGACAGGGAGAGGAGACCCAGTACTTC. This translates into CASTLGQGEETQYF.

This clone was detected a few times. This chain uses TRBV30 with TRBJ1-6, with unresolved D. Germline V lookup: CDR1 GTSNPN, CDR2 SVGIG (reference sequence). The CDR3 has 13 amino acids. The germline V and J ends were trimmed by 8 bases and 7 bases, with 15 bases remaining between them. The CDR3 sequence is CAHGGVANSPLHF. The CDR3 DNA follows: TGTGCCCACGGTGGGGTTGCGAATTCACCCCTCCACTTT.

The chain uses TRBV10-1 and TRBJ2-7, with 8 positions matching TRBD2. Germline V gene sequence: CDR1 WNHNN, CDR2 SYGVQD (reference sequence). The CDR3 consists of 13 residues. With V trimmed by 9 bases and J by 3 bases, 7 bases remained unmatched. CDR3 DNA sequence: TGCGCCAGTTCCAGCGGGGGAGACTACGAGCAGTACTTC. It is translated as CASSSGGDYEQYF.

The V and J genes are TRBV27 and TRBJ2-1; TRBD1 is a possible D gene (5 bases). This CDR3 region has 13 residues. V gave up 2 bases and J gave up 8 bases, with 10 bases separating them. The germline V gene has CDR1 MNHEY and CDR2 SMNVEV (reference sequence). CDR3 bases: TGTGCCAGCAGTTTAAGCAGGGCGCATGAGCAGTTCTTC. This translates into CASSLSRAHEQFF.

The rearrangement links TRBV19 to TRBJ1-1; 9 bases map to TRBD1. CDR1 is LNHDA and CDR2 is SQIVND in the germline V gene (reference sequence). CDR3 length: 15 amino acids. The ends lost 4 bases at V and 5 bases at J; junction bases unmatched: 8. The CDR3 DNA reads as TGTGCCAGTAGTACCTGGACAGGGGAAGGAACTGAAGCTTTCTTT. The encoded protein is CASSTWTGEGTEAFF.

This chain joins TRBV20-1 and TRBJ1-2; TRBD1 matches 7 bases. Germline lookup yields CDR1 DFQATT and CDR2 SNEGSKA (reference sequence). The CDR3 consists of 11 residues. Unmatched junction bases numbered 3, after V lost 3 bases and J lost 8 bases. CDR3 region: CSARTGYGYTF. CDR3 DNA sequence: TGCAGTGCTAGGACAGGGTACGGCTACACCTTC.